This T cell receptor beta chain stems from a study of CD8 T cells in Susac syndrome. Note on this clonotype: Its antigen remains unknown.

The CDR3 extends over 12 amino acids. The germline V gene encodes CDR1 SNHLY and CDR2 FYNNEI. The germline V and J ends were trimmed by 6 bases and 4 bases, with 9 bases remaining between them. With random hexamers, reverse transcription was performed on about 0.5 to 1 ug of RNA. MiXCR, run by TCRdb on the immunoSEQ multiplex PCR reads, gives a single entry per CDR3 protein. The sample consists of approximately 80,000 distinct CDR3 sequences, around 94% of them appearing once. Study-wide findings and caveats: Susac CD8+ cells expanded clonally the most in TEMRA cells and in active patients.

The rearrangement uses TRBV2 and TRBJ1-2; possible D gene TRBD1, 6 bases. The sequenced material came from CD8+ T cells from PBMCs. The clonotype was recovered from a human donor with Susac syndrome. This chain's CDR3 is CASRGTSYGYTF. In DNA form, the CDR3 reads TGTGCCAGCAGGGGGACAAGCTATGGCTACACCTTC.